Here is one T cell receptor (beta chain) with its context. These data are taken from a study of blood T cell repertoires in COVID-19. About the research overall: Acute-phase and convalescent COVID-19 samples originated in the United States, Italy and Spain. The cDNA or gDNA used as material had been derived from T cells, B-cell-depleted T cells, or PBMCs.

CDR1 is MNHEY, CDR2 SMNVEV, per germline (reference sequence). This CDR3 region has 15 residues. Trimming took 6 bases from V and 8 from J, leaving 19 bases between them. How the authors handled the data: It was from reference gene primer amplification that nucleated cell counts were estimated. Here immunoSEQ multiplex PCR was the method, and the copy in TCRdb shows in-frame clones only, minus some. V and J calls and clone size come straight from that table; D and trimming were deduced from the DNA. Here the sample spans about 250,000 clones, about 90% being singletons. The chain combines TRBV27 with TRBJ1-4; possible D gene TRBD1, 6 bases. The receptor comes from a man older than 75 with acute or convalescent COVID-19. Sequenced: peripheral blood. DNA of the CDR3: TGTGCCAGCAGGTTCCAAGGGCGCGGGGGCGAAAAACTGTTTTTT. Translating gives CASRFQGRGGEKLFF.